These 15 T cell receptor beta chains came from one sample sequenced in a study of T cell responses to AZD1222 COVID-19 vaccine. Clones were sequenced by immunoSEQ multiplex PCR, and TCRdb holds only the in-frame ones, with some missing. The data show 86,000 or so clones, roughly 90% seen once. Sequenced here: peripheral blood, sampled 28 days after the second AZD1222 dose. These receptors all stem from an adult who received the AZD1222 COVID-19 vaccine.

This chain links TRBV18 with TRBJ1-2, with D unclear. The CDR3 contains 13 residues. Per the germline V gene, CDR1 is KGHSH and CDR2 is LQKENI. Between the trimmed V and J ends, which lost 1 base and 8 bases, there was a span of 11 bases. The CDR3 region has the DNA TGTGCCAGCTCACCACGCGAGGGAACGGGCTACACCTTC. Translated, it gives CASSPREGTGYTF.

The chain uses TRBV19 and TRBJ2-2, with 10 bases fitting TRBD2. CDR1 LNHDA and CDR2 SQIVND come from the germline V gene (reference sequence). J lost 7 bases, V lost 3 bases, and 5 bases had no gene match. This CDR3 spans 15 amino acids. The CDR3 nucleotides are TGTGCCAGTAGTATCTCTAGCGGGAGCAGCGGGGAGCTGTTTTTT. This translates into CASSISSGSSGELFF.

The V call is TRBV19, the J call TRBJ1-5; 9 bases agree with TRBD1. Losses at the gene ends were 8 bases for V and 2 bases for J; bases not matched to a gene: 7. The CDR3 has 15 residues. Looked up from germline, CDR1 is LNHDA and CDR2 is SQIVND (reference sequence). CDR3 loop: CASVTGQGRNQPQHF. CDR3 bases: TGTGCCAGTGTGACGGGACAGGGACGCAATCAGCCCCAGCATTTT.

This clone was observed a few times. Here the CDR3 reads CSASQSSGIYEQYF. The CDR3 coding sequence is TGCAGTGCTAGTCAGTCTAGCGGTATCTACGAGCAGTACTTC. The chain is built from TRBV20-1 and TRBJ2-7, with TRBD2 matching 7 bases. Looked up from germline, CDR1 is DFQATT and CDR2 is SNEGSKA (reference sequence). This CDR3 spans 14 amino acids. With V trimmed by 3 bases and J by 3 bases, 8 bases remained unmatched.

This clone was recorded once. The V and J genes are TRBV11-3 and TRBJ2-1; no firm D call. This CDR3 has 16 residues. Germline loops: CDR1 SGHNT, CDR2 YENEEA. Trimming pared 5 bases from V and 7 bases from J, leaving 21 bases between. The CDR3 DNA follows: TGTGCCAGCAGCAAAACGTCGGGTGTTACCTGGAATGAGCAGTTCTTC. As protein: CASSKTSGVTWNEQFF.

This clone was counted a single time. This chain links TRBV5-1 with TRBJ2-1, with 7 nucleotides matching TRBD2. Germline V CDR1 and CDR2: SGHRS, YFSETQ. The V gene end was trimmed by 4 bases and the J gene end by 6 bases; junction bases not matched to a gene: 13. The length of the CDR3 is 16 residues. Here the CDR3 reads CASSLVASGRVNEQFF. The DNA for the CDR3 is TGCGCCAGCAGCCTGGTTGCTAGCGGTCGTGTCAATGAGCAGTTCTTC.

The J gene is TRBJ2-1, the V gene TRBV7-3; a weak D match, TRBD2 (6 bases). The CDR3 has 20 amino acids. Trimming shortened V by 2 bases and J by 6 bases, and 29 bases separated the two germline ends. Per the germline V gene, CDR1 is SGHTA and CDR2 is FQGTGA. In nucleotides, the CDR3 is TGTGCCAGCAGCTTATTATTCTTGGGGTCTGGCGGGAAAGGGAGCAATGAGCAGTTCTTC. It specifies CASSLLFLGSGGKGSNEQFF.

This chain links TRBV13 with TRBJ1-1; D uncertain. Germline CDR1 is PRHDT and CDR2 is FYEKMQ (reference sequence). The V gene lost 2 bases and the J gene lost 3 bases, with 4 bases spanning the gap. CDR3 size: 12 residues. CDR3 DNA: TGTGCCAGCAGCTTACAGTACACTGAAGCTTTCTTT. It is translated as CASSLQYTEAFF.

This clone has only one observation. The chain has TRBV28 and TRBJ2-4; 7 nucleotides line up with TRBD1. Germline CDR1 MDHEN, CDR2 SYDVKM. The J segment lost 1 base and the V segment lost 6 bases, leaving 12 bases of the junction unmatched. This CDR3 region has 17 residues. CDR3 sequence: CASSQTKHRGAKNIQYF. DNA for the CDR3: TGTGCCAGCAGCCAAACTAAACACAGGGGCGCCAAAAACATTCAGTACTTC.

The rearrangement joins TRBV12-5 to TRBJ2-5; perhaps TRBD2 as D (5 bases). Trimming left V 6 bases short and J 5 bases short, with 13 bases between. The V gene's germline CDR1 is LGHNT and CDR2 FRNRAP. This CDR3 has 13 residues. CDR3 coding DNA: TGTGCTAGTGGCGAGGGCCCACCGGAGACCCAGTACTTC. It is translated as CASGEGPPETQYF.

This clone has only a few counts. The V and J genes are TRBV5-6 and TRBJ2-2; D not certain. Germline V gene sequence: CDR1 SGHDT, CDR2 YYEEEE. V was trimmed by 0 bases and J by 2 bases, leaving 5 bases between them. CDR3 length: 14 amino acids. The CDR3 is CASSLASNTGELFF. DNA for the CDR3: TGTGCCAGCAGCTTGGCCTCTAACACCGGGGAGCTGTTTTTT.

The rearrangement uses TRBV6-2 or TRBV6-3 and TRBJ1-1; TRBD1 matches 8 bases. V gave up 4 bases and J gave up 1 base; unmatched junction bases: 5. The CDR3 consists of 15 residues. CDR1 and CDR2 from the germline V gene are MNHEY and SVGEGT. The CDR3 coding sequence is TGTGCCAGCAGTTCAGGGGGCTTGCCGAACACTGAAGCTTTCTTT. Amino acids: CASSSGGLPNTEAFF.

This chain connects TRBV5-8 to TRBJ1-4; D unresolved. Looked up from germline, CDR1 is SGHTS and CDR2 is YDEGEE. The V gene lost 0 bases and the J gene lost 7 bases, with 16 bases spanning the gap. The CDR3 is 16 residues long. In DNA form, the CDR3 reads TGTGCCAGCAGCTTGGCGGTGGGCAGCTTGGGTGAAAAACTGTTTTTT. This encodes CASSLAVGSLGEKLFF.

The sample holds many counts of this clone. The chain recombines TRBV9 with TRBJ1-4; 9 bases match TRBD1. The V gene end was trimmed by 5 bases and the J gene end by 6 bases; junction bases not matched to a gene: 8. This CDR3 spans 15 amino acids. Germline lookup yields CDR1 SGDLS and CDR2 YYNGEE. The chain's CDR3 is CASSGTGGADEKLFF. The CDR3 coding sequence is TGTGCCAGCAGTGGTACAGGGGGCGCCGATGAAAAACTGTTTTTT.

This rearrangement joins TRBV4-1 to TRBJ2-1; TRBD2 aligns across 9 bases. The CDR3 is made up of 17 amino acids. The V segment lost 3 bases and the J segment 5 bases; nucleotides outside the gene matches: 11. Per the germline V gene, CDR1 is MGHRA and CDR2 is YSYEKL. The CDR3 sequence is CASSQHRLAATNNEQFF. The CDR3 DNA reads as TGCGCCAGCAGCCAGCATAGACTAGCGGCCACTAACAATGAGCAGTTCTTC.